The 21 T cell receptor beta chains presented below share a single source sample, sequenced in a study of cytomegalovirus exposure and HLA in healthy donors. PCR used 60 Vbeta primers and 13 Jbeta primers. Clones were read by immunoSEQ multiplex PCR, and TCRdb kept only the in-frame ones, dropping some. The sample holds about 150,000 clones, 70% to 85% seen once. Sequencing used PBMCs. The receptors stem from a woman in her fifties or sixties in good health and CMV-seropositive.

This chain links TRBV6-5 with TRBJ2-3; the D is unclear. Trimming left V 6 bases short and J 6 bases short, with 13 bases between. Per the germline V gene, CDR1 is MNHEY and CDR2 is SVGAGI. This CDR3 is 13 amino acids long. CDR3 protein: CASSPTGKDTQYF. The CDR3 DNA reads TGTGCCAGCAGCCCGACTGGTAAGGATACGCAGTATTTT.

The genes are TRBV27 and TRBJ2-2; the D is unclear. From germline, CDR1 is MNHEY and CDR2 SMNVEV (reference sequence). The CDR3 spans 14 residues. The V gene lost 3 bases and the J gene lost 7 bases, with 12 bases spanning the gap. CDR3 nucleotide sequence: TGTGCCAGCAGTTTGAACAGCTTCGTCGGGGAGCTGTTTTTT. Translated: CASSLNSFVGELFF.

This clone was recorded a few times. The V and J genes are TRBV5-6 and TRBJ1-4; no reliable D call. V was cut by 4 bases and J by 0 bases, with 13 bases left in between. The CDR3 covers 16 residues. Germline V gives CDR1 SGHDT, CDR2 YYEEEE. Written as DNA, the CDR3 is TGTGCCAGCAGCGAAGTAGGACTTGCAACTAATGAAAAACTGTTTTTT. Its protein is CASSEVGLATNEKLFF.

In its sample, this clone was seen a few times. The chain uses TRBV11-2 and TRBJ2-7, with a possible D match to TRBD2 (5 bases). The length of the CDR3 is 14 residues. CDR1 is SGHAT and CDR2 is FQNNGV in the germline V gene. V gave up 0 bases and J gave up 3 bases, with 9 bases separating them. Here the CDR3 reads CASSLDGLHYEQYF. CDR3 in DNA: TGTGCCAGCAGCTTAGACGGACTGCACTACGAGCAGTACTTC.

This sequence joins TRBV5-1 and TRBJ2-7; D perhaps matches TRBD1 (6 bases). This CDR3 has 15 amino acids. V dropped 1 base and J dropped 3 bases, with 14 bases sitting between them. Germline CDR1 is SGHRS and CDR2 is YFSETQ. The DNA of the CDR3 is TGCGCCAGCAGCTTGATCCAGGACAGTCTCTACGAGCAGTACTTC. It encodes CASSLIQDSLYEQYF.

The genes are TRBV9 and TRBJ2-1; 7 bases agree with TRBD2. J was trimmed by 7 bases and V by 1 base; bases with no gene match: 8. Germline CDR1 reads SGDLS; CDR2 reads YYNGEE. The CDR3 totals 15 residues. The DNA of the CDR3 is TGTGCCAGCAGCGTAAGCGGGGCCTCAGAAAATGAGCAGTTCTTC. Its translation: CASSVSGASENEQFF.

Points on this clone: One end of the junction fails to match germline, which may point to a read error. The V call is TRBV7-9, the J call TRBJ1-1, with D uncertain. CDR1 and CDR2 (germline): SEHNR, FQNEAQ (reference sequence). The CDR3 extends over 15 amino acids. The CDR3 protein is CSSSLAKGGNTEAFF. In DNA form, the CDR3 reads TGTTCCAGCAGCTTAGCTAAGGGAGGGAACACTGAAGCTTTCTTT.

The count of this clone is one. The CDR3 reads CASSQDIRASAEGYTF. Here the CDR3 DNA reads TGCGCCAGCAGCCAAGATATCAGGGCAAGTGCGGAAGGCTACACCTTC. The V call is TRBV4-3, the J call TRBJ1-2; a weak D match, TRBD1 (5 bases). The length of the CDR3 is 16 residues. Germline CDR1 and CDR2: LGHNA and YSLEER. With 0 bases removed from V and 8 bases from J, the gap between germline ends came to 19 bases.

The chain is built from TRBV5-4 and TRBJ1-1; D remains ambiguous. V was pared by 0 bases and J by 3 bases, with 6 bases between. In germline, CDR1 is SGHNT, CDR2 YYREEE (reference sequence). CDR3 length: 13 amino acids. The CDR3: CASSLDGYTEAFF. CDR3 nucleotides: TGTGCCAGCAGCTTGGACGGGTACACTGAAGCTTTCTTT.

The rearrangement joins TRBV19 to TRBJ2-7; 8 bases align to TRBD1. Trimming removed 5 bases from V and 3 bases from J; junction bases left unmatched: 6. CDR1 is LNHDA, CDR2 SQIVND, per germline (reference sequence). This CDR3 is 14 amino acids long. The CDR3 DNA reads TGTGCCAGTAGTCAACAGGGGGTCCTCTACGAGCAGTACTTC. The encoded protein is CASSQQGVLYEQYF. Full variable domain (rest looked up from reference TRBV19 and TRBJ2-7): DGGITQSPKYLFRKEGQNVTLSCEQNLNHDAMYWYRQDPGQGLRLIYYSQIVNDFQKGDIAEGYSVSREKKESFPLTVTSAQKNPTAFYLCASSQQGVLYEQYFGPGTRLTVT.

The CDR3 sequence is CASSGDRGGDEKLFF. CDR3 in DNA: TGTGCCAGCAGCGGGGACAGGGGAGGGGATGAAAAACTGTTTTTT. This sequence joins TRBV11-2 and TRBJ1-4; TRBD1 matches 10 bases. The CDR3 extends over 15 amino acids. Trimming removed 5 bases from V and 6 bases from J; junction bases left unmatched: 6. The V gene's germline CDR1 is SGHAT and CDR2 FQNNGV. The full variable domain, rest sourced from reference TRBV11-2 and TRBJ1-4, is EAGVAQSPRYKIIEKRQSVAFWCNPISGHATLYWYQQILGQGPKLLIQFQNNGVVDDSQLPKDRFSAERLKGVDSTLKIQPAKLEDSAVYLCASSGDRGGDEKLFFGSGTQLSVL.

This chain connects TRBV25-1 to TRBJ2-1; D is possibly TRBD2 (6 bases). The CDR3 loop spans 15 amino acids. CDR1 and CDR2 from the germline V gene are MGHDK and SYGVNS. V lost 3 bases and J 5 bases, leaving 14 bases between the germline ends. The CDR3 bases are TGTGCCAGCAGTGACTGGGGCAGGGAGGACAATGAGCAGTTCTTC. Its translation: CASSDWGREDNEQFF.

The V gene is TRBV7-9, the J gene TRBJ1-2, with D perhaps matching TRBD1 (6 bases). Looked up from germline, CDR1 is SEHNR and CDR2 is FQNEAQ (reference sequence). Trimming shortened V by 0 bases and J by 2 bases, and 10 bases separated the two germline ends. This CDR3 is built from 15 residues. The CDR3: CASSLAGTRNYGYTF. The DNA of the CDR3 is TGTGCCAGCAGCTTAGCCGGGACACGGAACTATGGCTACACCTTC.

The gene calls are TRBV30 and TRBJ1-6; no clear D. The germline gives CDR1 GTSNPN, CDR2 SVGIG (reference sequence). V was shortened by 2 bases and J by 3 bases, with 11 bases between the two germline ends. This CDR3 is built from 15 residues. CDR3 sequence: CAWSFTGLYNSPLHF. The CDR3 nucleotides read TGTGCCTGGAGTTTCACCGGTCTCTATAATTCACCCCTCCACTTT.

This rearrangement joins TRBV7-9 to TRBJ2-5; 8 positions agree with TRBD1. CDR1 and CDR2 (germline): SEHNR, FQNEAQ (reference sequence). The junction had 10 bases not matched to a gene; V was cut back by 5 bases and J by 2 bases. The CDR3 has 16 amino acids. CDR3 loop: CASSDRQGPLQETQYF. The CDR3 DNA is TGTGCCAGCAGCGATCGACAGGGGCCACTACAAGAGACCCAGTACTTC.

V and J are TRBV30 and TRBJ2-5; tentative D call: TRBD1 (6 bases). The J call may be in error: the DNA end matches TRBJ2-7 better. This CDR3 comprises 14 residues. In germline, CDR1 is GTSNPN, CDR2 SVGIG (reference sequence). CDR3 sequence reads: CAWDATGHADEQYF. The CDR3 DNA sequence: TGTGCCTGGGATGCGACGGGACATGCCGACGAGCAGTACTTC.

V gene TRBV19 combines with J gene TRBJ2-7; D possibly corresponds to TRBD1 (6 bases). The CDR3 is 13 amino acids. Trimming pared 3 bases from V and 4 bases from J, leaving 10 bases between. Germline-derived CDR1 and CDR2 are LNHDA and SQIVND (reference sequence). CDR3 residues: CASSISQGYEQYF. Written as DNA, the CDR3 is TGTGCCAGTAGTATTAGCCAGGGGTACGAGCAGTACTTC.

As concerns this clone: Other DNA variants within this sample encode the same CDR3. The gene calls are TRBV7-9 and TRBJ1-1, with no clear D. Germline CDR1 is SEHNR and CDR2 is FQNEAQ (reference sequence). This CDR3 contains 14 residues. V lost 1 base and J 0 bases, leaving 6 bases between the germline ends. The CDR3, as DNA: TGTGCCAGCAGCTTAGGACAAGTGAACACTGAAGCTTTCTTT. This encodes CASSLGQVNTEAFF.

This rearrangement joins TRBV6-5 to TRBJ1-1, with D hard to call. Trimming left V 8 bases short and J 4 bases short, with 14 bases between. Germline V CDR1 and CDR2: MNHEY, SVGAGI. CDR3 length equals 13 residues. The CDR3 region has the DNA TGTGCCAGCTTGACACCACGGGGCACTGAAGCTTTCTTT. Its protein product is CASLTPRGTEAFF.

The gene calls are TRBV4-1 and TRBJ2-1; 8 positions agree with TRBD2. Germline V CDR1 and CDR2: MGHRA, YSYEKL. The CDR3 extends over 15 amino acids. With V trimmed by 0 bases and J by 4 bases, 2 bases remained unmatched. DNA for the CDR3: TGCGCCAGCAGCCAAGAACTAGCGGATTACAATGAGCAGTTCTTC. Translated: CASSQELADYNEQFF.

The chain uses TRBV12-5 and TRBJ1-5, with TRBD1 as a possible D gene (6 bases). The CDR3 is made up of 18 amino acids. V was pared by 5 bases and J by 3 bases, with 23 bases between. From germline, CDR1 is LGHNT and CDR2 FRNRAP. The DNA of the CDR3 is TGTGCTAGTGGTCCCCCAACAGGGAGAACTAGAAACAATCAGCCCCAGCATTTT. It encodes CASGPPTGRTRNNQPQHF.